The sequence of this TCR beta chain was determined in a study of identical twins. Findings of the study overall: Invariant MAIT and iNKT cells could partly confound zero-insertion analyses. A lower insertion count was a feature of abundant cord blood beta clonotypes, with no such feature in memory repertoires.

Trimming pared 4 bases from V and 5 bases from J, leaving 17 bases between. The CDR3 is 14 amino acids. Germline-derived CDR1 and CDR2 are DFQATT and SNEGSKA (reference sequence). The authors used template switching to add a universal primer site and gave cDNA unique molecular identifiers. TCRdb recomputed calls from the 5' RACE reads with MiXCR, one row per CDR3 protein. The data contain 1.5 million to 2 million distinct CDR3 sequences, roughly 35% of them singletons. In regard to this clonotype: Its target is not known.

The chain recombines TRBV20-1 with TRBJ1-2, with a weak D call TRBD1 (5 bases). The receptor was derived from a newborn girl in good health. The sample taken for sequencing was cord blood. The chain's CDR3 is CSATSPRAAYGYTF. CDR3 nucleotide sequence: TGCAGTGCTACCTCCCCCAGGGCAGCTTATGGCTACACCTTC.